These 16 T cell receptor beta chains were sequenced from one sample in a study of T cell repertoires in cytomegalovirus infection (dated by TCRdb to 2018 to 2020). Reads for this sample came from an Illumina HiSeq 1500. Clones were called with MiXCR by TCRdb after fastp trimmed the public reads at Q25, and only in-frame beta chains were retained. Every distinct CDR3 protein forms one entry, paired with its most common genes and DNA. For this sample the table gives some 300,000 distinct CDR3 sequences, of which 8% to 10% were detected only once. The ten biggest clones cover around 2.5% of the sample. Sequencing was done on a sample of PBMCs. The receptors stem from a human donor in good health (CMV status not recorded). Some clones in this sample may be carry-over from other donors' samples.

In this sample, this clonotype turned up many times. The chain links TRBV2 to TRBJ1-5, with D possibly being TRBD1 (5 bases). Trimming cost V 4 bases and J 5 bases, with 24 bases left between them. This CDR3 region has 18 residues. In germline, CDR1 is SNHLY, CDR2 FYNNEI. The DNA for the CDR3 is TGTGCCAGCAGTGGGGCGGGGCGGGCCCTCCGCGGCGATCAGCCCCAGCATTTT. Its protein is CASSGAGRALRGDQPQHF.

This clonotype has at least ten counts. This chain links TRBV4-3 with TRBJ1-1, with 11 bases identical to TRBD1. Germline V gene lookup returns CDR1 LGHNA and CDR2 YSLEER. The trim removed 3 bases at V and 4 bases at J, leaving 7 bases unmatched. CDR3 length equals 16 residues. CDR3 protein: CASSQGPGTGGTEAFF. The CDR3 DNA reads TGCGCCAGCAGCCAGGGTCCCGGGACAGGGGGCACTGAAGCTTTCTTT.

This clonotype was seen repeatedly, ten times or more. The chain links TRBV7-9 to TRBJ1-1, with 9 positions matching TRBD1. After removal of 3 bases from V and 7 bases from J, the junction contained 3 bases not matched to a gene. The V gene's germline CDR1 is SEHNR and CDR2 FQNEAQ (reference sequence). This CDR3 is 13 amino acids long. The CDR3 sequence is CASSLTGGGEAFF. DNA for the CDR3: TGTGCCAGCAGCTTGACAGGGGGAGGTGAAGCTTTCTTT.

This clonotype has at least ten counts. V is TRBV7-9 and J is TRBJ2-5; unclear D gene. Germline CDR1 SEHNR, CDR2 FQNEAQ (reference sequence). This CDR3 has 12 residues. V lost 3 bases and J lost 2, with 4 bases in between. The CDR3 nucleotides read TGTGCCAGCAGCTTCGGTCAAGAGACCCAGTACTTC. It translates to CASSFGQETQYF.

There are many counts of this clonotype. The gene calls are TRBV20-1 and TRBJ1-2, with 7 bases that match TRBD1. Germline CDR1 DFQATT, CDR2 SNEGSKA (reference sequence). Trimming removed 6 bases from V and 3 bases from J; junction bases left unmatched: 4. The CDR3 is 12 amino acids. For the CDR3, the DNA is TGCAGTGCAGGGGGCGGTGACTATGGCTACACCTTC. It translates to CSAGGGDYGYTF.

This clonotype was seen more than once but under ten times. The chain is built from TRBV7-9 and TRBJ1-3; D not resolved. The CDR3 is made up of 15 amino acids. Germline V gene data show CDR1 as SEHNR and CDR2 as FQNEAQ (reference sequence). Between the trimmed V and J ends, which lost 4 bases and 0 bases, there was a span of 10 bases. In nucleotides, the CDR3 is TGTGCCAGCAGCTCCAGCAGAACCTCTGGAAACACCATATATTTT. This translates into CASSSSRTSGNTIYF.

The sample holds many counts of this clonotype. The rearrangement links TRBV6-2 or TRBV6-3 to TRBJ1-1; D remains unclear. The V end lost 4 bases, the J end lost 4 bases, and 10 bases lay between the germline ends. Germline values: CDR1 MNHEY, CDR2 SVGEGT. The CDR3 has 13 amino acids. As DNA, the CDR3 is TGTGCCAGCAGTTCCATAGGAGCCACTGAAGCTTTCTTT. This encodes CASSSIGATEAFF.

V and J are TRBV6-6 and TRBJ2-5; 8 nucleotides agree with TRBD1. Germline V gene lookup returns CDR1 MNHNY and CDR2 SVGAGI (reference sequence). J lost 5 bases, V lost 5 bases, and 7 bases had no gene match. The CDR3 is 14 amino acids. This CDR3 reads CASSVRGRGETQYF. The CDR3 coding sequence is TGTGCCAGCAGTGTCAGGGGGCGAGGGGAGACCCAGTACTTC.

This clonotype was seen at least ten times. The CDR3 protein is CASSYSIKGFTEAFF. DNA of the CDR3: TGTGCCAGCAGTTACTCGATAAAGGGTTTCACTGAAGCTTTCTTT. The chain couples TRBV6-5 to TRBJ1-1; D not certain. V shed 0 bases and J shed 4 bases, with 12 bases lying between them. CDR3 length: 15 amino acids. The V gene's germline CDR1 is MNHEY and CDR2 SVGAGI.

In the case of this clonotype: It may be a read error: a sequence one base away is much more abundant. This chain joins TRBV18 and TRBJ1-4; D gene uncertain. Germline-derived CDR1 and CDR2 are KGHSH and LQKENI. There are 14 residues in the CDR3. The CDR3, as DNA: TGTGTCAGCTCACCGTCCCCCGCGAATGAAAAACTGTTTTTT. Protein product: CVSSPSPANEKLFF.

The gene calls are TRBV14 and TRBJ2-7; 7 nucleotides line up with TRBD1. Germline lookup yields CDR1 SGHDN and CDR2 FVKESK. The V gene end was trimmed by 2 bases and the J gene end by 2 bases; junction bases not matched to a gene: 6. This CDR3 region has 15 residues. CDR3 nucleotide sequence: TGTGCCAGCAGCCAAATGACAGGGAAGGCCTACGAGCAGTACTTC. This translates into CASSQMTGKAYEQYF.

This clonotype has a count of ten or more. The rearrangement links TRBV20-1 to TRBJ1-2; no clear D gene. The CDR3 extends over 13 amino acids. CDR1 DFQATT and CDR2 SNEGSKA come from the germline V gene (reference sequence). Trimming cost V 2 bases and J 8 bases, with 15 bases left between them. The DNA for the CDR3 is TGCAGTGCTAGACGACTCTCAATGGAGGGCTACACCTTC. It specifies CSARRLSMEGYTF.

This clonotype was detected many times. CDR3 DNA sequence: TGTGCCAGCAGCTTGGCATCGCAGGGGGCTTACTACAATGAGCAGTTCTTC. As protein: CASSLASQGAYYNEQFF. V gene TRBV5-6 combines with J gene TRBJ2-1; 8 bases are shared with TRBD1. Germline assignment: CDR1 SGHDT and CDR2 YYEEEE. This CDR3 region has 17 residues. V was pared by 0 bases and J by 3 bases, with 8 bases of the junction left unmatched.

This clonotype was seen a handful of times. The rearrangement joins TRBV5-4 to TRBJ2-5, with 7 bases lining up with TRBD2. This CDR3 comprises 14 residues. V was clipped by 5 bases and J by 5 bases; unmatched bases: 9. Per germline, CDR1 SGHNT and CDR2 YYREEE (reference sequence). This CDR3 is CASRVRGGEETQYF. CDR3 bases: TGTGCCAGCAGGGTGAGGGGAGGGGAGGAGACCCAGTACTTC.

This clonotype was recorded a few times. This rearrangement joins TRBV20-1 to TRBJ1-2, with D unresolved. CDR1 DFQATT and CDR2 SNEGSKA come from the germline V gene (reference sequence). The V gene lost 0 bases and the J gene lost 3 bases, with 14 bases spanning the gap. This CDR3 is 15 amino acids long. CDR3: CSARDPSRRDYGYTF. The CDR3 DNA follows: TGCAGTGCTAGAGATCCCTCCCGGCGGGACTATGGCTACACCTTC.

This clonotype was seen at least ten times. The genes are TRBV11-3 and TRBJ2-1, with TRBD2 matching over 12 bases. The V and J ends lost 1 base and 1 base, in that order; junction bases with no gene match: 2. This CDR3 is 17 amino acids long. Germline CDR1 SGHNT, CDR2 YENEEA. The CDR3, as DNA: TGTGCCAGCAGCTTAGGGACTAGCGGGGTATCCTACAATGAGCAGTTCTTC. As protein: CASSLGTSGVSYNEQFF.